Included here is one TCR beta chain sequence, with context. The sample originates from a study of blood T cell repertoires in COVID-19. J lost 0 bases, V lost 6 bases, and 8 bases had no gene match. CDR1 and CDR2 from the germline V gene are LGHNA and YNFKEQ. This CDR3 has 16 amino acids. Profiling relied on immunoSEQ multiplex PCR, and the TCRdb table lists in-frame clones only, not all of them. Among about 220,000 clones listed, 70% to 90% were seen once. The TCR sequence derives from a woman in her 30s who had recovered from COVID-19. Sequences were obtained from peripheral blood. V gene TRBV4-2 combines with J gene TRBJ2-1, with TRBD1 identical over 7 bases. CDR3 in DNA: TGTGCCAGCAGTCGTGCTCAGGGGGACTCCTACAATGAGCAGTTCTTC. Encoded protein: CASSRAQGDSYNEQFF.